This record covers a single T cell receptor (beta chain). The data originate from a study of blood T cell repertoires in COVID-19. The table came from immunoSEQ multiplex PCR; TCRdb's copy has only in-frame clones and leaves some out. The table has some 200,000 clones, 94% seen once. Sequencing was done on a sample of peripheral blood. The source of this sequence is a man aged 30 to 39 with COVID-19, enrolled during active disease.

The CDR3 DNA sequence: TGTGCCAGCAGCTTAGGTCCGAATCAGCCCCAGCATTTT. It translates to CASSLGPNQPQHF. This chain links TRBV7-9 with TRBJ1-5; D gene unclear. The germline CDR1 and CDR2 sequences are SEHNR and FQNEAQ (reference sequence). The CDR3 loop spans 13 amino acids. Trimming shortened V by 1 base and J by 4 bases, and 5 bases separated the two germline ends. Using reference TRBV7-9 and TRBJ1-5 for the parts outside the CDR3, the full variable domain is DTGVSQNPRHKITKRGQNVTFRCDPISEHNRLYWYRQTLGQGPEFLTYFQNEAQLEKSRLLSDRFSAERPKGSFSTLEIQRTEQGDSAMYLCASSLGPNQPQHFGDGTRLSIL.